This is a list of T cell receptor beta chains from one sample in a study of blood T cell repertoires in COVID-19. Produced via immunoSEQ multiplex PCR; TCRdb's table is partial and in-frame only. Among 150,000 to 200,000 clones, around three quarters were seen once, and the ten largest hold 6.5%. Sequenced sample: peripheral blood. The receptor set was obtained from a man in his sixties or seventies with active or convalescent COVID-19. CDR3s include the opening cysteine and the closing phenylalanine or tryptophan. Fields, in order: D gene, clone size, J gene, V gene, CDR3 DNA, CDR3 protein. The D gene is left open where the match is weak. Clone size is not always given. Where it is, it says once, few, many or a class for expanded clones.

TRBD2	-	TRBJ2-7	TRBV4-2	TGTGCCAGCAGCCAGCGACTAGCGGGAGAACACGAGCAGTACTTC	CASSQRLAGEHEQYF
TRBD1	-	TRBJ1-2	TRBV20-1	TGCAGTGCTAGTGATAAGGGGGCCCAGGATGGCTACACCTTC	CSASDKGAQDGYTF
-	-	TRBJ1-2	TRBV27	TGTGCCAGCAGTATACCTGGGGGGATTGGGGGCTACACCTTC	CASSIPGGIGGYTF
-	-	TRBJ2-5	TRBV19	TGTGCCAGTAGCACGGAAGGGGGGACCCAGTACTTC	CASSTEGGTQYF
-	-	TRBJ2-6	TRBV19	TGTGCCAGTAGTGCCACAGGTAACCGAGTGGCCAACGTCCTGACTTTC	CASSATGNRVANVLTF
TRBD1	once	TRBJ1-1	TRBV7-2	TGTGCCAGCAAGTGGGACAGGGGGAACACTGAAGCTTTCTTT	CASKWDRGNTEAFF
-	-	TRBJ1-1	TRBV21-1	TGTGCCAGCAGCGGGAAAGAAACAGGGGCGGACACTGAAGCTTTCTTT	CASSGKETGADTEAFF
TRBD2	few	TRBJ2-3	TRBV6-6	TGTGCCAGCAGCCCCAGGGGGACTAGCGGGAGGGCAAGGAGAGGAGATACGCAGTATTTT	CASSPRGTSGRARRGDTQYF
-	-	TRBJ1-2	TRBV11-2	TGTGCCAGCAGCTTGCCCCCCGGCGGGGAGGCCTATGGCTACACCTTC	CASSLPPGGEAYGYTF
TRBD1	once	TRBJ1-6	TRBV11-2	TGTGCCAGCAGGCAGGACAGGGTAATCCAAGGAAGTAATTCACCCCTCCACTTT	CASRQDRVIQGSNSPLHF
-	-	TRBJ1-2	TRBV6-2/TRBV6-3	TGTGCCAGCAGTGAGTCTTATGGCTACACCTTC	CASSESYGYTF
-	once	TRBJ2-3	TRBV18	TGTGCCAGCTCACCCTGCAGGGGCGGCACAGATACGCAGTATTTT	CASSPCRGGTDTQYF
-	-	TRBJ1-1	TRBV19	TGTGCCAGTAGTATACAGATGAACACTGAAGCTTTCTTT	CASSIQMNTEAFF
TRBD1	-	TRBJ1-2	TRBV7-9	TGTGCCAGCAGCCTGGTGGACAGGGGAAAAACCTTC	CASSLVDRGKTF
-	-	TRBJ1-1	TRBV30	TGTGCCTGGGGAGAGGGGCCGAACACTGAAGCTTTCTTT	CAWGEGPNTEAFF
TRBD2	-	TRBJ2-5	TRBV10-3	TGTGCCATCAGTGAGTCGTTAGGACTAGCGGCAAAAGAGACCCAGTACTTC	CAISESLGLAAKETQYF
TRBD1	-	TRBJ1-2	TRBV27	TGTGCCAGCAGGACGCCTACAGGGGTTCGCGGCTACACCTTC	CASRTPTGVRGYTF
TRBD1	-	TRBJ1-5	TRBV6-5	TGTGCCAGCTCCCCAGGACAGGGTAATCAGCCCCAGCATTTT	CASSPGQGNQPQHF
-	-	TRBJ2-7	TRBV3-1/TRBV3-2	TGTGCCAGCAGCCCTAATTGGTACGAGCAGTACTTC	CASSPNWYEQYF
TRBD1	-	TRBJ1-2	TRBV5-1	TGCGCCAGCAGCTTGGCCGAGACAGGGGGACATGGCTACACCTTC	CASSLAETGGHGYTF
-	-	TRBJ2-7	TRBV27	TGTGCCAGCAGTTTGGGAGGAAACGAGCAGTACTTC	CASSLGGNEQYF
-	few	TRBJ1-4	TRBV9	TGTGCCAGCAGCCGCCGAGTAAGTGAAAAACTGTTTTTT	CASSRRVSEKLFF
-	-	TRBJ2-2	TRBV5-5	TGTGCCAGCCTCGCGCGCGCGGGCGCGAACACCGGGGAGCTGTTTTTT	CASLARAGANTGELFF
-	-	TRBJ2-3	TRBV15	TGTGCCACCAGCAGAGGACCTAACCGGGGAGGCACAGATACGCAGTATTTT	CATSRGPNRGGTDTQYF
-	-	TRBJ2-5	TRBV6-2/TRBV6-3	TGTGCCAGCAGTCCCCGGGGGTTCAAGACCCAGTACTTC	CASSPRGFKTQYF
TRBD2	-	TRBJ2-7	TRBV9	TGTGCCAGCAGCGTAAAGACTAGCGGGTCCTACGAGCAGTACTTC	CASSVKTSGSYEQYF
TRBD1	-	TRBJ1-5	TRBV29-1	TGCAGCGTAGCTAGGGACAGCGGGAGCAATCAGCCCCAACATTTT	CSVARDSGSNQPQHF
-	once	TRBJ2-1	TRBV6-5	TGTGCCAGCAGGGGAGCGGATATCTCCTACAATGAGCAGTTCTTC	CASRGADISYNEQFF
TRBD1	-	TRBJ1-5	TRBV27	TGTGCCAGCAGTCCGGGGACAGAATTCAATCAGCCCCAGCATTTT	CASSPGTEFNQPQHF
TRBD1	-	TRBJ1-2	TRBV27	TGTGCCAGCAGTTGTTCTGGACAGGAAGGTACATGCTACACCTTC	CASSCSGQEGTCYTF
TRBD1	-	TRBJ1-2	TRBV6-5	TGTGCCAGCAGTTCAACAGGGGGCGTCGTCTATGGCTACACCTTC	CASSSTGGVVYGYTF
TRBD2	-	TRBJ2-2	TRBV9	TGTGCCAGCAGCGTAGCCAGCGGGAGTGCCGGGGAGCTGTTTTTT	CASSVASGSAGELFF